These T cell receptor beta chains were read from a single sample in a study of tumor and adjacent non-tumor tissue in lung cancer. One entry per CDR3 protein, called by TCRdb with MiXCR from the multiplex PCR reads. Of 50,000 or so distinct CDR3 sequences in the sample, 74% were seen once. The source material was distant non-tumor lung tissue. The receptors come from a woman in her sixties with non-small cell lung cancer. Both conserved end residues are part of each CDR3. Each record gives: D gene, V gene, clone size, J gene, CDR3 DNA, CDR3 protein. D genes are given only for firm matches. Some rows have no size entry. The others give once, few or many, or a class for an expanded clone.

D: TRBD1; V: TRBV12-3/TRBV12-4; size: NA; J: TRBJ2-7; DNA: TGTGACAGCAGTTTAGCGCGAGGACAGGGCGGCGAGCAGTACTTC; CDR3: CDSSLARGQGGEQYF
D: NA; V: TRBV6-1; size: once; J: TRBJ2-2; DNA: TGTGCCAGCAGTGAAGCGCAGTGTTTCGGGGAGCTGTTTTTT; CDR3: CASSEAQCFGELFF
D: NA; V: TRBV7-2; size: NA; J: TRBJ1-6; DNA: TGTGCCAGCAGCTTAGCGGGGAGGGGGGAATCACTCCTCCACTTT; CDR3: CASSLAGRGESLLHF
D: NA; V: TRBV4-3; size: NA; J: TRBJ2-7; DNA: TGCGCCTGCAGCCAAATCACCGGGGGCTACGAGAAGTACTTC; CDR3: CACSQITGGYEKYF
D: NA; V: TRBV20-1; size: many; J: TRBJ2-7; DNA: TGCAGTGCTAGGGTCGGCAGAGTCTACTCCTACGAGCAGTACTTC; CDR3: CSARVGRVYSYEQYF
D: TRBD1; V: TRBV12-3/TRBV12-4; size: NA; J: TRBJ2-3; DNA: TGTACCAGCAGTTCAACCGGGACAGGGGAGACAGATACGCTGTATTTT; CDR3: CTSSSTGTGETDTLYF
D: NA; V: TRBV6-2/TRBV6-3; size: NA; J: TRBJ1-1; DNA: TGTTCCAGCAGGGACGGAATGAACACTGACGCTTTCTTT; CDR3: CSSRDGMNTDAFF
D: NA; V: TRBV6-5; size: NA; J: TRBJ1-5; DNA: TGTGCCAGCAGCTACTCCAGTTTCAAGCAGCCCCAGCATTTT; CDR3: CASSYSSFKQPQHF
D: NA; V: TRBV29-1; size: NA; J: TRBJ1-5; DNA: TGCAGCGTTACAAAGAACTCAGGGCCTAATCAGCCCCAGCATTTT; CDR3: CSVTKNSGPNQPQHF
D: TRBD1; V: TRBV11-2; size: NA; J: TRBJ1-4; DNA: TGTACCAGCAGCTTAGTGGGGCAGGGGGTCCGTGATGAAAAACTGTTTTTT; CDR3: CTSSLVGQGVRDEKLFF
D: NA; V: TRBV4-2; size: NA; J: TRBJ2-1; DNA: TGTGCCAGCAGCCAAGATCCGGGTGGGGGGGCCCGAAATGAGCAGTTCTTC; CDR3: CASSQDPGGGARNEQFF
D: NA; V: TRBV6-1; size: NA; J: TRBJ1-5; DNA: TGTGTCACTAACACGGGCAATCAGTCCCAGCATTTT; CDR3: CVTNTGNQSQHF
D: TRBD1; V: TRBV4-1; size: few; J: TRBJ2-2; DNA: TGCGCCAGCAGCCAGGATCCGAGACAGGGAGTGAGCGGGGAGCTGTTTTTT; CDR3: CASSQDPRQGVSGELFF
D: NA; V: TRBV20-1; size: NA; J: TRBJ2-1; DNA: TGCAGTGCTTACGGGACGCACAATGAGCGGTCCTTC; CDR3: CSAYGTHNERSF
D: TRBD1; V: TRBV6-1; size: NA; J: TRBJ1-1; DNA: TGTGCCAGCAATGGGTACCTGGGACAGGGCCTTTCGAACACTGAAGTTTTCTTT; CDR3: CASNGYLGQGLSNTEVFF
D: TRBD2; V: TRBV4-3; size: NA; J: TRBJ2-3; DNA: TGTGCCAGCAGCCCAGGGACTAGCGGGGCAAATACGCAGTATTTT; CDR3: CASSPGTSGANTQYF
D: NA; V: TRBV12-3/TRBV12-4; size: NA; J: TRBJ2-3; DNA: TGTGCTAACAGTTCCGGCGGTGCAGATACGCAGTATTTT; CDR3: CANSSGGADTQYF
D: NA; V: TRBV20-1; size: many; J: TRBJ2-1; DNA: TGCAGTGCTGCCGGAGGGGGAGTTTATAATGAGCAGTTCTTC; CDR3: CSAAGGGVYNEQFF
D: NA; V: TRBV5-1; size: NA; J: TRBJ1-4; DNA: TGCGTCAGCAGTTTTGGCAAGGGAGAAGAAAAACTGTTTTTT; CDR3: CVSSFGKGEEKLFF
D: NA; V: TRBV11-1; size: NA; J: TRBJ1-2; DNA: TGTGCCAGCAGCTCACAGGGCCCGCTCTATTCTTACACCTTC; CDR3: CASSSQGPLYSYTF
D: NA; V: TRBV28; size: NA; J: TRBJ1-3; DNA: TGTGCCAGGAGTCAGGCCCGCACAGGAAACACCATATATTTT; CDR3: CARSQARTGNTIYF
D: NA; V: TRBV11-2; size: NA; J: TRBJ2-3; DNA: TGTGCCAGCAGTGCTACCAGGACGGCCATAGATACGCAGTATTTT; CDR3: CASSATRTAIDTQYF
D: NA; V: TRBV11-2; size: NA; J: TRBJ2-1; DNA: TGTGCCAGCAGTCCCCTGAATGAACAGTTCTTC; CDR3: CASSPLNEQFF
D: TRBD1; V: TRBV6-2/TRBV6-3; size: NA; J: TRBJ2-7; DNA: TGTGCCAGCAATGTGGACAGGAGTGGCGAGCAGTACTTC; CDR3: CASNVDRSGEQYF
D: NA; V: TRBV6-2/TRBV6-3; size: NA; J: TRBJ2-2; DNA: TGTGACAGTAGTTACACCCAACAGAGGGCCAACATCGGGGAGCTGTTTTTT; CDR3: CDSSYTQQRANIGELFF
D: NA; V: TRBV7-8; size: NA; J: TRBJ1-2; DNA: TGTTCCAGTAGCTTTCAGTGGGGGGATGGCTACACCTTC; CDR3: CSSSFQWGDGYTF
D: NA; V: TRBV29-1; size: NA; J: TRBJ2-7; DNA: TGCAGCGTTCTGGGGGCAAGTGATTATGAGCAGTACTTC; CDR3: CSVLGASDYEQYF
D: NA; V: TRBV29-1; size: NA; J: TRBJ1-1; DNA: TGCAGCGTTGAACAGGGGTTCGCTGAAGCTCTCTTT; CDR3: CSVEQGFAEALF
D: TRBD2; V: TRBV20-1; size: once; J: TRBJ2-1; DNA: TGCAGTGCTACTGCCCTGGGACTAGCGGGATTGGTCTCCTACAATGAGCAGTTCTTC; CDR3: CSATALGLAGLVSYNEQFF
D: NA; V: TRBV4-3; size: NA; J: TRBJ2-1; DNA: TGCGCCAACAGCCAAGATCGTATCTCCTGCAATGAGCAGATCTTC; CDR3: CANSQDRISCNEQIF
D: NA; V: TRBV6-1; size: NA; J: TRBJ2-6; DNA: TGTGCCACCATAACAGGGACAAGCTCTGGGGCCAACATCCTGACTTTC; CDR3: CATITGTSSGANILTF
D: NA; V: TRBV4-2; size: NA; J: TRBJ2-1; DNA: TGTGCCAGCTGCCAAGACGGATCCTATAATGAGCAGTTCTTC; CDR3: CASCQDGSYNEQFF
D: NA; V: TRBV29-1; size: NA; J: TRBJ1-1; DNA: TGCAGAGTTGTTCACACTGAAGCTCTCTTT; CDR3: CRVVHTEALF
D: NA; V: TRBV4-2; size: NA; J: TRBJ2-4; DNA: TGTTCCAGCAGCCCCCGGGGGGCCCAAAACATTCAGAACTTC; CDR3: CSSSPRGAQNIQNF
D: NA; V: TRBV6-2/TRBV6-3; size: NA; J: TRBJ2-1; DNA: TGTGCCTGCAGTTTCCACCCTAGCGTTTACAATGAACAGTTCTTC; CDR3: CACSFHPSVYNEQFF
D: NA; V: TRBV29-1; size: NA; J: TRBJ2-5; DNA: TGCAGCGTTGAGCGCTGGGGACAAGAGACCCAGTACTTC; CDR3: CSVERWGQETQYF